These 10 T cell receptor beta chains share one sample of origin, sequenced in a study of T cell responses to AZD1222 COVID-19 vaccine. The data were produced by immunoSEQ multiplex PCR, yet TCRdb's version contains in-frame clones alone and is incomplete. The sample contains nearly 90,000 clones, about 86% of which appear only once. The source material was peripheral blood, sampled on day 0 of MenACWY control vaccination. These TCRs come from an adult in good health.

J is TRBJ2-2 and V is TRBV5-1; 9 bases fit TRBD1. The CDR3 is 16 amino acids. Trimming cost V 4 bases and J 1 base; bases outside gene matches: 5. The germline CDR1 and CDR2 sequences are SGHRS and YFSETQ. The chain's CDR3 is CASSQQGQGNTGELFF. DNA for the CDR3: TGCGCCAGCAGCCAACAGGGACAGGGGAACACCGGGGAGCTGTTTTTT.

The chain links TRBV10-1 to TRBJ2-7, with 7 bases matching TRBD1. Germline CDR1 reads WNHNN; CDR2 reads SYGVQD (reference sequence). This CDR3 has 16 amino acids. The V and J ends lost 0 bases and 3 bases, in that order; junction bases with no gene match: 8. CDR3 nucleotide sequence: TGCGCCAGCAGTGAGTCTAGAGGGGGCTACTTCTACGAGCAGTACTTC. Its translation: CASSESRGGYFYEQYF.

V is TRBV7-9 and J is TRBJ1-4; unclear D gene. V gave up 4 bases and J gave up 8 bases, with 11 bases separating them. Germline loops: CDR1 SEHNR, CDR2 FQNEAQ (reference sequence). This CDR3 spans 13 amino acids. The CDR3 loop is CASSSFAREKLFF. In DNA form, the CDR3 reads TGTGCCAGCAGCTCCTTCGCGCGAGAAAAACTGTTTTTT. The variable domain in full, completed from reference TRBV7-9 and TRBJ1-4, reads DTGVSQNPRHKITKRGQNVTFRCDPISEHNRLYWYRQTLGQGPEFLTYFQNEAQLEKSRLLSDRFSAERPKGSFSTLEIQRTEQGDSAMYLCASSSFAREKLFFGSGTQLSVL.

V usage is TRBV30 and J usage is TRBJ1-2; 8 nucleotides match TRBD1. The CDR3 has 15 residues. Germline V gene data show CDR1 as GTSNPN and CDR2 as SVGIG (reference sequence). V lost 2 bases, J lost 8 bases, and 13 bases stayed unmatched. The CDR3 nucleotides read TGTGCCTGGAGTTCGGGACAGGCTGATCGTGGGGGCTACACCTTC. Translated, it gives CAWSSGQADRGGYTF. Variable domain in full (rest from reference TRBV30 and TRBJ1-2): SQTIHQWPATLVQPVGSPLSLECTVEGTSNPNLYWYRQAAGRGLQLLFYSVGIGQISSEVPQNLSASRPQDRQFILSSKKLLLSDSGFYLCAWSSGQADRGGYTFGSGTRLTVV.

The rearrangement uses TRBV14 and TRBJ2-3; no reliable D call. This CDR3 contains 12 residues. Trimming took 1 base from V and 3 from J, leaving 2 bases between them. Germline loops: CDR1 SGHDN, CDR2 FVKESK. The CDR3 spells CASSQVTDTQYF. The CDR3 bases are TGTGCCAGCAGCCAAGTAACAGATACGCAGTATTTT. The variable domain in full, completed from reference TRBV14 and TRBJ2-3, reads EAGVTQFPSHSVIEKGQTVTLRCDPISGHDNLYWYRRVMGKEIKFLLHFVKESKQDESGMPNNRFLAERTGGTYSTLKVQPAELEDSGVYFCASSQVTDTQYFGPGTRLTVL.

This chain uses TRBV7-2 with TRBJ2-4, with D possibly matching TRBD2 (5 bases). Looked up from germline, CDR1 is SGHTA and CDR2 is FQGNSA. V lost 5 bases and J 9 bases, leaving 20 bases between the germline ends. The CDR3 consists of 15 residues. CDR3 DNA sequence: TGTGCCAGCAGCCCAGGCATGGCCGGGATGGGCATTCAGTACTTC. Amino acid sequence: CASSPGMAGMGIQYF.

This clone was seen once. The chain uses TRBV6-2 or TRBV6-3 and TRBJ1-1; D possibly corresponds to TRBD1 (5 bases). The CDR3 runs to 15 residues. V lost 2 bases to trimming and J lost 1 base, with 11 bases between them. Germline values: CDR1 MNHEY, CDR2 SVGEGT. CDR3 DNA: TGTGCCAGCAGTTACGCCGGGACCCAGAACACTGAAGCTTTCTTT. Translating it yields CASSYAGTQNTEAFF.

The chain carries TRBV5-1 and TRBJ2-7; 8 nucleotides align to TRBD1. V was pared by 5 bases and J by 7 bases, with 11 bases of the junction left unmatched. The CDR3 sequence is 14 residues long. In germline, CDR1 is SGHRS, CDR2 YFSETQ. The CDR3 here is CASRRDRGTSEQYF. CDR3 nucleotide sequence: TGCGCCAGCAGACGAGACAGGGGAACAAGTGAGCAGTACTTC.

This clone has just one count. The genes are TRBV3-1 (or the pseudogene TRBV3-2) and TRBJ2-2; D ambiguous. The CDR3 extends over 14 amino acids. Germline CDR1 is LGHDT and CDR2 is YNNKEL (reference sequence). Deletions cut 4 bases from V and 1 base from J, with 7 bases between. The CDR3 DNA reads TGTGCCAGCAGCCCCGGATGGAACACCGGGGAGCTGTTTTTT. Encoded protein: CASSPGWNTGELFF.

V gene TRBV6-5 combines with J gene TRBJ1-3, with 8 nucleotides matching TRBD1. CDR1 and CDR2 (germline): MNHEY, SVGAGI. J gave up 4 bases and V 4 bases, and 6 bases lay outside the gene matches. The CDR3 extends over 15 amino acids. CDR3 nucleotide sequence: TGTGCCAGCAGTTTTCAGGGGGCGCCCGGAAACACCATATATTTT. Amino acid sequence: CASSFQGAPGNTIYF.